The clone carrying this T cell receptor beta chain was counted many times. Its antigen is not known. This sample is part of a study of T cells after posttransplantation cyclophosphamide. Broader study findings: Skin or GI-infiltrating T cells shared few TRB sequences with blood. Recipient CMV seropositivity and CMV reactivation strongly tracked TRB clonality. Donor-recipient repertoire similarity was low at 1-2 months, rising over year one.

Treatment was busulfan-fludarabine conditioning, a marrow graft, and cyclophosphamide on days +3 and +4. Some clones are missing from TCRdb's copy, which holds only in-frame ones; the method was immunoSEQ multiplex PCR. This sample shows approximately 6,000 clones and no singletons; about 25% rests with the ten largest. The CDR3 loop spans 15 amino acids. The germline V and J ends were trimmed by 6 bases and 1 base, with 15 bases remaining between them. Germline V gene data show CDR1 as SGHNT and CDR2 as YENEEA. The clonotype originates from a male patient aged 60 to 75 who received an allogeneic stem cell transplant from a related donor, was CMV-positive, and had no GVHD. The T cells may come from the graft donor. The sample here was PBMCs, taken after allogeneic stem cell transplant with posttransplant cyclophosphamide. The chain is built from TRBV11-3 and TRBJ1-1, with a weak D call TRBD1 (5 bases). The DNA for the CDR3 is TGTGCCAGCAGTCCTGGGGGGGTCGAGAACACTGAAGCTTTCTTT. Its protein product is CASSPGGVENTEAFF. Variable domain in full (rest from reference TRBV11-3 and TRBJ1-1): EAGVVQSPRYKIIEKKQPVAFWCNPISGHNTLYWYLQNLGQGPELLIRYENEEAVDDSQLPKDRFSAERLKGVDSTLKIQPAELGDSAVYLCASSPGGVENTEAFFGQGTRLTVV.